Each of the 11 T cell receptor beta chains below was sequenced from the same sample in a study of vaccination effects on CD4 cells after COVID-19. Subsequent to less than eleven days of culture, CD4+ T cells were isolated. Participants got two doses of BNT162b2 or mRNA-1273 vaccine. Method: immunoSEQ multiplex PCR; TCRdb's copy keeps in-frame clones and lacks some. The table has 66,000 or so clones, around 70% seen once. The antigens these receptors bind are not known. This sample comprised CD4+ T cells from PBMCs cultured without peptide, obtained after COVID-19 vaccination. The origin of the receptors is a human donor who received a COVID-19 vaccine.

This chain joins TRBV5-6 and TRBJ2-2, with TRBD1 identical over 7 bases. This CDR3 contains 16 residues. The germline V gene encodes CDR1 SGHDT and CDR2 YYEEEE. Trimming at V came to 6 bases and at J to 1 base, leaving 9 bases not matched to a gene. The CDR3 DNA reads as TGTGCCAGCAACTTAGGGGGCAGGGTGAACACCGGGGAGCTGTTTTTT. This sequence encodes CASNLGGRVNTGELFF.

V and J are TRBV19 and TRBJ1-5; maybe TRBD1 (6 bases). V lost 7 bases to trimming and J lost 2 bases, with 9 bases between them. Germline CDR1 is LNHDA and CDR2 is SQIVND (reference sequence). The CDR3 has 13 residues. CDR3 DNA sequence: TGTGCCAGTAAGGACAGAGGCAATCAGCCCCAGCATTTT. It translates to CASKDRGNQPQHF.

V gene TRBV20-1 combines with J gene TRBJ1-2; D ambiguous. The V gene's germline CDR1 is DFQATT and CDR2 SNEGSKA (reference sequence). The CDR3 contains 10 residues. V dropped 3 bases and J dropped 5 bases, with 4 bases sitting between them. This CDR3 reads CSARTYGYTF. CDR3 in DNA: TGCAGTGCTAGGACGTATGGCTACACCTTC.

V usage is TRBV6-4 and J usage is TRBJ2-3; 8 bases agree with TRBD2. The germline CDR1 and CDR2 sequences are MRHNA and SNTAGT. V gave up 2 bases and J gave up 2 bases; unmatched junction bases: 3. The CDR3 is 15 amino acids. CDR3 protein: CASSDRGGTTDTQYF. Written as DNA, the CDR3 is TGTGCCAGCAGTGACCGGGGGGGTACCACAGATACGCAGTATTTT.

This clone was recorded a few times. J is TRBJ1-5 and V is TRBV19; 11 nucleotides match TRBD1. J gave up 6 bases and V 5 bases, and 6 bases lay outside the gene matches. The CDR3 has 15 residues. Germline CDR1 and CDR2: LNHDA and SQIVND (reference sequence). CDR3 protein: CASSPRTGGGQPQHF. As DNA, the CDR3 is TGTGCCAGTAGTCCCCGGACAGGGGGCGGTCAGCCCCAGCATTTT.

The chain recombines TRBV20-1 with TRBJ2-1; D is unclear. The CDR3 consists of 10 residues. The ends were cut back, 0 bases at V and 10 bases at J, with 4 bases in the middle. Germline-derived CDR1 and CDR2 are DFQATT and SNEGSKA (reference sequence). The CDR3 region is CSARDREQFF. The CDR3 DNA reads TGCAGTGCTAGAGACCGGGAGCAGTTCTTC.

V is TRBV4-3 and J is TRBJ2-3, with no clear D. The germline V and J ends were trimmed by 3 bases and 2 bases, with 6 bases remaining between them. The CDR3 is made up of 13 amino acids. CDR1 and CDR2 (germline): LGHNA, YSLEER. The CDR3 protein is CASSQRTTDTQYF. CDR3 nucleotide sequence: TGCGCCAGCAGCCAGCGGACCACAGATACGCAGTATTTT.

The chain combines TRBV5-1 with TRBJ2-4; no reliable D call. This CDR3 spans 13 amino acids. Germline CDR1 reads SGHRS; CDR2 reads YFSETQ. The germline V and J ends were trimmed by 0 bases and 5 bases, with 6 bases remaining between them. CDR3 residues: CASSLGRENIQYF. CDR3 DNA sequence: TGCGCCAGCAGCTTGGGTCGGGAAAACATTCAGTACTTC. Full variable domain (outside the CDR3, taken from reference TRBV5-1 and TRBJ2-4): KAGVTQTPRYLIKTRGQQVTLSCSPISGHRSVSWYQQTPGQGLQFLFEYFSETQRNKGNFPGRFSGRQFSNSRSEMNVSTLELGDSALYLCASSLGRENIQYFGAGTRLSVL.

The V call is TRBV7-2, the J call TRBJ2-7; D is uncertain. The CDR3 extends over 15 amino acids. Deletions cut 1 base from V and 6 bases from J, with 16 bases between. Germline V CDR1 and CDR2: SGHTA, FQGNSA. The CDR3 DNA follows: TGTGCCAGCAGCTTAGAACCAGGAACATCATCCGAGCAGTACGTC. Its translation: CASSLEPGTSSEQYV.

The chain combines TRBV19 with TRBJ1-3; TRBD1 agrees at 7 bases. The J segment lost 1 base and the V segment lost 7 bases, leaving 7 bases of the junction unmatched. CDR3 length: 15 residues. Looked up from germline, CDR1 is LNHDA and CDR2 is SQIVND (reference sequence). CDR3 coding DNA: TGTGCCAGTACTCGACAGGGAGTTTCTGGAAACACCATATATTTT. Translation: CASTRQGVSGNTIYF.

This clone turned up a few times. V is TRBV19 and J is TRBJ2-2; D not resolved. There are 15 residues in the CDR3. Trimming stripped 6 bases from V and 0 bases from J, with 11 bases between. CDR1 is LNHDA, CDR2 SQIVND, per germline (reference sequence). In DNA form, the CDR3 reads TGTGCCAGTAGACTGGCTGACGCGAACACCGGGGAGCTGTTTTTT. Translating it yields CASRLADANTGELFF. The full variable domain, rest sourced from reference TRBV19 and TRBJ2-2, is DGGITQSPKYLFRKEGQNVTLSCEQNLNHDAMYWYRQDPGQGLRLIYYSQIVNDFQKGDIAEGYSVSREKKESFPLTVTSAQKNPTAFYLCASRLADANTGELFFGEGSRLTVL.